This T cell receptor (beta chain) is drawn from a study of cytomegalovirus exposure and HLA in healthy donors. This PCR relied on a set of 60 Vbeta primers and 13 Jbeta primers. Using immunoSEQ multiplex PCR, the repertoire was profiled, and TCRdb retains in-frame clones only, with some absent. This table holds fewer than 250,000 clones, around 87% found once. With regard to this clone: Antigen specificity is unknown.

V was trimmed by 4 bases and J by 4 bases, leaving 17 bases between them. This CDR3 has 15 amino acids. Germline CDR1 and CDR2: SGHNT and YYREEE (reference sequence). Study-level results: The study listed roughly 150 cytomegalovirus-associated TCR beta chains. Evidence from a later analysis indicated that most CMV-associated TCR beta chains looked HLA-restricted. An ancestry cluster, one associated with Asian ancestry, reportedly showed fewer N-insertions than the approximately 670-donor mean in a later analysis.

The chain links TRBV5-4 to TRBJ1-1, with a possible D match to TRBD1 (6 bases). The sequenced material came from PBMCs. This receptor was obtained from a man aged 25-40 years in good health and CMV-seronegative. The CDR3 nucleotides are TGTGCCAGCAGCGTACTACAGGGAAGGTCCACTGAAGCTTTCTTT. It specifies CASSVLQGRSTEAFF.